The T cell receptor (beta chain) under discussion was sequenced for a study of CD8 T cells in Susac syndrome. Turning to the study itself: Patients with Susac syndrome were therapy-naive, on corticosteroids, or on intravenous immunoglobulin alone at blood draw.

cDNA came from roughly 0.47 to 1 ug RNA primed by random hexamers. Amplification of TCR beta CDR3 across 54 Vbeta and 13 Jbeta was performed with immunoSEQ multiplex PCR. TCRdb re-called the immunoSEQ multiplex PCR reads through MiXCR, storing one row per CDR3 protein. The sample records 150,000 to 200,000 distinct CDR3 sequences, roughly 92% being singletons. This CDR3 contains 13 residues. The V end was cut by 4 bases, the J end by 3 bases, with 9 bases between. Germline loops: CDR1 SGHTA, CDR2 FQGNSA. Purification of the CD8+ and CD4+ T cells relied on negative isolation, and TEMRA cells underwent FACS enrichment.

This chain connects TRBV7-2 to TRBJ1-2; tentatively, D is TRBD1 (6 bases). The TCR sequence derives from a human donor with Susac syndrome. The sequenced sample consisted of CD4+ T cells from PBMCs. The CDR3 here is CASSYRVDYGYTF. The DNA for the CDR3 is TGTGCCAGCAGCTACAGGGTGGACTATGGCTACACCTTC.